This T cell receptor beta chain was sequenced during a study of T-cell memory formation after mild COVID-19. Turning to the study itself: The two donors had largely donor-specific TCR clusters.

Germline V gene data show CDR1 as LGHNA and CDR2 as YSLEER. Trimming removed 3 bases at V and 5 bases at J, with 15 bases between. The CDR3 spans 15 residues. Remarks on this clonotype: The antigen remains unidentified.

One entry per CDR3 protein results from TCRdb running MiXCR on the 5' RACE reads. This sample has 150,000 to 200,000 distinct CDR3 sequences, with around 15% found just once. Study-wide points: The appearance of some responding clones in pre-infection memory suggested that cross-reactive memory joined. Researchers report contracting CD4+ clones mostly in CM and EM, with CD8+ clones in EMRA.

This chain uses TRBV4-3 with TRBJ2-3; maybe TRBD2 (6 bases). This receptor was obtained from an adult woman who had mild COVID-19 (a few samples of this study predate the infection). Cell type and time point are not known. Sequencing input: PBMCs or a T cell subset sorted from them (not recorded which). The CDR3 DNA reads TGCGCCAGCAGCCAGGGTGTACTAGCTGGAGATACGCAGTATTTT. As protein: CASSQGVLAGDTQYF.